The 10 T cell receptor beta chains listed next were all sequenced from one sample in a study of cytomegalovirus exposure and HLA in healthy donors. The repertoire was sequenced with immunoSEQ multiplex PCR; TCRdb's copy has only in-frame clones and lacks some. The sample lists roughly 330,000 clones, approximately 86% occurring once. Material for sequencing was PBMCs. The receptors here all came from a woman in her twenties or thirties in good health and CMV-seropositive.

The J gene is TRBJ2-7, the V gene TRBV4-3, with D perhaps TRBD1 (7 bases). The CDR3 length is 15 residues. CDR1 and CDR2 (germline): LGHNA, YSLEER. Trimming removed 1 base from V and 1 base from J, with 11 bases in between. The DNA for the CDR3 is TGCGCCAGCAGCCAAGCCCAGGGGGGTTCCTACGAGCAGTACTTC. Protein product: CASSQAQGGSYEQYF.

The chain employs TRBV29-1 and TRBJ2-7; D remains unclear. V lost 7 bases and J lost 6, with 13 bases in between. The germline V gene has CDR1 SQVTM and CDR2 ANQGSEA. This CDR3 comprises 11 residues. The CDR3 here is CSAYKGGEQYF. The CDR3 bases are TGCAGCGCTTACAAGGGCGGCGAGCAGTACTTC.

The CDR3 region has the DNA TGTGCCACCGGGACTAGCGGGACCGGGGAGCTGTTTTTT. Translation gives CATGTSGTGELFF. This chain connects TRBV6-5 to TRBJ2-2, with 12 bases fitting TRBD2. This CDR3 is built from 13 residues. V dropped 10 bases and J dropped 5; count of bases not matched to a gene: 2. CDR1 is MNHEY and CDR2 is SVGAGI in the germline V gene.

The chain has TRBV27 and TRBJ1-2, with a possible D match to TRBD1 (5 bases). Germline V lookup: CDR1 MNHEY, CDR2 SMNVEV (reference sequence). CDR3 size: 14 residues. Trimming left V 5 bases short and J 4 bases short, with 14 bases between. The CDR3 is CASSPSGWVYGYTF. The CDR3 DNA follows: TGTGCCAGCAGTCCGTCAGGGTGGGTCTATGGCTACACCTTC.

The chain joins TRBV5-1 to TRBJ1-6, with D possibly being TRBD1 (5 bases). The V end lost 1 base, the J end lost 7 bases, and 27 bases lay between the germline ends. The length of the CDR3 is 20 residues. Germline loops: CDR1 SGHRS, CDR2 YFSETQ. CDR3 sequence reads: CASSLSPGRLLASPNSPLHF. The CDR3 nucleotides read TGCGCCAGCAGCTTGTCTCCAGGGCGTCTACTGGCGAGCCCCAATTCACCCCTCCACTTT.

This chain connects TRBV13 to TRBJ1-6, with D unclear. V lost 6 bases to trimming and J lost 5 bases, with 5 bases between them. This CDR3 region has 12 residues. CDR1 is PRHDT and CDR2 is FYEKMQ in the germline V gene (reference sequence). The CDR3 region is CASSPDNSPLHF. The CDR3 DNA sequence: TGTGCCAGCAGTCCTGATAATTCACCCCTCCACTTT.

V gene TRBV4-3 combines with J gene TRBJ2-1, with 8 bases fitting TRBD2. Looked up from germline, CDR1 is LGHNA and CDR2 is YSLEER. With 0 bases clipped from V and 7 bases from J, the junction kept 5 bases outside the gene matches. The CDR3 covers 15 residues. The CDR3 DNA follows: TGCGCCAGCAGCCAAGATAGCGGGATTTCTAATGAGCAGTTCTTC. This encodes CASSQDSGISNEQFF.

The chain employs TRBV29-1 and TRBJ1-3; D is unresolved. Germline V CDR1 and CDR2: SQVTM, ANQGSEA. The CDR3 runs 13 residues. V lost 7 bases to trimming and J lost 4 bases, with 14 bases between them. The CDR3 bases are TGCAGCGGTCTACACGGTTCCGGAAACACCATATATTTT. Translated, it gives CSGLHGSGNTIYF.

CDR3: CASSPTSGTYNEQFF. The CDR3 DNA reads as TGTGCCAGCAGCCCGACTAGCGGGACTTACAATGAGCAGTTCTTC. V and J are TRBV7-3 and TRBJ2-1, with 11 nucleotides matching TRBD2. CDR3 length: 15 amino acids. CDR1 is SGHTA, CDR2 FQGTGA, per germline. Losses at the gene ends were 5 bases for V and 4 bases for J; bases not matched to a gene: 4.

As to this clone: An end of the junction differs from the germline gene, which may be a read error. V gene TRBV5-4 combines with J gene TRBJ2-3; no clear D. CDR1 is SGHNT and CDR2 is YYREEE in the germline V gene (reference sequence). The CDR3 consists of 13 residues. CDR3 nucleotide sequence: TGTGCCAGCAGCATTCTTAGCAAAGATACGCAGTATTTT. Amino acids: CASSILSKDTQYF.